The 18 T cell receptor beta chains presented below share a single source sample, sequenced in a study of blood T cell repertoires in COVID-19 (dated by TCRdb to 2020 to 2021). The receptor library was made with the immunoSEQ multiplex PCR assay. TCRdb carries this immuneACCESS record with in-frame sequences only. Its versions omit some clonotypes, under half of them owing to an unresolved V gene in the studies checked, with the rest unexplained. The sample data list 310,000 or so clones, and more than 70% of these were observed just once. The top ten clonotypes cover under 2% of the sample. Sequencing used peripheral blood. Receptors originate from a woman between 45 and 65 years old with acute or convalescent COVID-19.

V gene TRBV5-1 combines with J gene TRBJ2-7; D might be TRBD2 (6 bases). V was cut by 4 bases and J by 0 bases, with 17 bases left in between. This CDR3 is 16 amino acids long. Germline V lookup: CDR1 SGHRS, CDR2 YFSETQ. CDR3 sequence (DNA): TGCGCCAGCAGCCCCCTCGCGGCTAGCGCCTCCTACGAGCAGTACTTC. Encoded protein: CASSPLAASASYEQYF. Full variable domain (rest looked up from reference TRBV5-1 and TRBJ2-7): KAGVTQTPRYLIKTRGQQVTLSCSPISGHRSVSWYQQTPGQGLQFLFEYFSETQRNKGNFPGRFSGRQFSNSRSEMNVSTLELGDSALYLCASSPLAASASYEQYFGPGTRLTVT.

This clone was picked up one time. The chain employs TRBV2 and TRBJ1-2, with 7 bases matching TRBD1. There are 16 residues in the CDR3. J gave up 3 bases and V 5 bases, and 12 bases lay outside the gene matches. The germline V gene encodes CDR1 SNHLY and CDR2 FYNNEI. The CDR3 region is CASSFNRGRLDYGYTF. The DNA for the CDR3 is TGTGCCAGCAGTTTTAACAGGGGCCGGCTGGACTATGGCTACACCTTC.

The chain combines TRBV6-5 with TRBJ1-2; 9 positions agree with TRBD1. Per germline, CDR1 MNHEY and CDR2 SVGAGI. The CDR3 totals 12 residues. V shed 8 bases and J 7 bases; nucleotides not matched to a gene: 5. This chain's CDR3 is CASRRQGGGYTF. The CDR3 nucleotides read TGTGCCAGCCGGAGACAGGGGGGTGGCTACACCTTC.

The chain is built from TRBV28 and TRBJ2-7; 9 nucleotides line up with TRBD1. Germline trimming cut 1 base from V and 4 bases from J; bases unmatched to any gene: 5. Germline-derived CDR1 and CDR2 are MDHEN and SYDVKM. The CDR3 totals 15 residues. CDR3 amino acids: CASSLYRTGVYEQYF. CDR3 coding DNA: TGTGCCAGCAGTTTATATCGGACAGGGGTTTACGAGCAGTACTTC.

The rearrangement links TRBV7-8 to TRBJ1-5; tentatively, D is TRBD1 (5 bases). Germline V gene lookup returns CDR1 SGHVS and CDR2 FQNEAQ. The CDR3 contains 16 residues. The ends were cut back, 6 bases at V and 5 bases at J, with 20 bases in the middle. The CDR3: CASRGGRGFKDQPQHF. CDR3 DNA: TGTGCCAGCAGGGGGGGACGGGGCTTCAAGGATCAGCCCCAGCATTTT. Based on the CDR3 plus reference TRBV7-8 and TRBJ1-5, the full variable domain is GAGVSQSPRYKVAKRGQDVALRCDPISGHVSLFWYQQALGQGPEFLTYFQNEAQLDKSGLPSDRFFAERPEGSVSTLKIQRTQQEDSAVYLCASRGGRGFKDQPQHFGDGTRLSIL.

The J gene is TRBJ1-4, the V gene TRBV4-2; D uncertain. V was cut by 1 base and J by 11 bases, with 11 bases left in between. This CDR3 spans 13 amino acids. Germline-derived CDR1 and CDR2 are LGHNA and YNFKEQ. CDR3 region: CASSQVKGGKLFF. The CDR3 coding sequence is TGTGCCAGCAGCCAAGTGAAGGGAGGGAAACTGTTTTTT.

This chain joins TRBV7-3 and TRBJ2-7; tentative D call: TRBD1 (6 bases). Deletions cut 5 bases from V and 2 bases from J, with 13 bases between. CDR3 size: 14 residues. Germline lookup yields CDR1 SGHTA and CDR2 FQGTGA. In nucleotides, the CDR3 is TGTGCCAGCAGCACAGGGTCAACCGCCTACGAGCAGTACTTC. Translated: CASSTGSTAYEQYF. Using reference TRBV7-3 and TRBJ2-7 for the parts outside the CDR3, the full variable domain is GAGVSQTPSNKVTEKGKYVELRCDPISGHTALYWYRQSLGQGPEFLIYFQGTGAADDSGLPNDRFFAVRPEGSVSTLKIQRTERGDSAVYLCASSTGSTAYEQYFGPGTRLTVT.

This clone has just one count. The genes are TRBV19 and TRBJ2-5; D unclear. Germline assignment: CDR1 LNHDA and CDR2 SQIVND (reference sequence). Deletions cut 4 bases from V and 4 bases from J, with 22 bases between. This CDR3 spans 17 amino acids. CDR3 amino acids: CASSTEGRFSRVETQYF. The CDR3 nucleotides are TGTGCCAGTAGTACCGAAGGCAGATTCTCCCGGGTAGAGACCCAGTACTTC. Looking up the rest from reference TRBV19 and TRBJ2-5 gives the full variable domain: DGGITQSPKYLFRKEGQNVTLSCEQNLNHDAMYWYRQDPGQGLRLIYYSQIVNDFQKGDIAEGYSVSREKKESFPLTVTSAQKNPTAFYLCASSTEGRFSRVETQYFGPGTRLLVL.

V usage is TRBV24-1 and J usage is TRBJ2-1; perhaps TRBD2 as D (5 bases). Germline V CDR1 and CDR2: KGHDR, SFDVKD. Trimming pared 2 bases from V and 6 bases from J, leaving 13 bases between. CDR3 length: 15 amino acids. The CDR3 coding sequence is TGTGCCACCAGTGATTCTCGGACCGGAGGCAATGAGCAGTTCTTC. This sequence encodes CATSDSRTGGNEQFF.

This clone has just one count. The chain has TRBV7-8 and TRBJ1-2, with 10 bases matching TRBD1. Germline CDR1 is SGHVS and CDR2 is FQNEAQ. Losses at the gene ends were 0 bases for V and 6 bases for J; bases not matched to a gene: 10. The CDR3 is made up of 17 amino acids. This CDR3 reads CASSLARFGTGADGYTF. DNA of the CDR3: TGTGCCAGCAGCTTAGCGCGGTTTGGGACAGGGGCGGATGGCTACACCTTC. Drawing the rest from reference TRBV7-8 and TRBJ1-2, the complete variable domain is GAGVSQSPRYKVAKRGQDVALRCDPISGHVSLFWYQQALGQGPEFLTYFQNEAQLDKSGLPSDRFFAERPEGSVSTLKIQRTQQEDSAVYLCASSLARFGTGADGYTFGSGTRLTVV.

This clone was seen only once. This chain joins TRBV28 and TRBJ1-5; 8 nucleotides match TRBD1. The germline V gene has CDR1 MDHEN and CDR2 SYDVKM. J was trimmed by 9 bases and V by 8 bases; bases with no gene match: 9. The CDR3 extends over 13 amino acids. CDR3 loop: CASGGQGAGPQHF. In DNA, the CDR3 is TGTGCCAGCGGCGGACAGGGCGCTGGGCCCCAGCATTTT.

The chain recombines TRBV6-5 with TRBJ1-2; maybe TRBD1 (6 bases). Germline V lookup: CDR1 MNHEY, CDR2 SVGAGI. Trimming removed 7 bases from V and 6 bases from J, with 18 bases in between. This CDR3 has 14 residues. CDR3 sequence (DNA): TGTGCCAGCACCCGAGGGGGACCCCTGGATGGCTACACCTTC. Protein: CASTRGGPLDGYTF.

This clone has at least ten counts. This chain connects TRBV6-2 or TRBV6-3 to TRBJ2-5, with TRBD2 matching 11 bases. Per the germline V gene, CDR1 is MNHEY and CDR2 is SVGEGT. The V and J ends lost 2 bases and 4 bases, in that order; junction bases with no gene match: 9. The CDR3 totals 17 residues. The CDR3 nucleotides read TGTGCCAGCAGTTACGATAGCGGGAGGGGAAAAAGAGAGACCCAGTACTTC. It is translated as CASSYDSGRGKRETQYF.

The genes are TRBV7-9 and TRBJ2-3, with 11 bases fitting TRBD2. The CDR3 length is 16 residues. V lost 5 bases to trimming and J lost 2 bases; unmatched junction nucleotides: 6. Looked up from germline, CDR1 is SEHNR and CDR2 is FQNEAQ (reference sequence). The CDR3 nucleotides are TGTGCCAGCAGCCTTAGCGGGAGGGGCTTCACAGATACGCAGTATTTT. Translated, it gives CASSLSGRGFTDTQYF.

This clone has just a few counts. The rearrangement links TRBV25-1 to TRBJ2-7; 14 bases are a match to TRBD2. Per germline, CDR1 MGHDK and CDR2 SYGVNS. V shed 3 bases and J 5 bases; nucleotides not matched to a gene: 9. The CDR3 consists of 17 residues. The CDR3 DNA reads TGTGCCAGCAGTGACCCGGGACTAGCGGGAGCGGTGAACGAGCAGTACTTC. Amino acids: CASSDPGLAGAVNEQYF.

This clone was recorded once. The chain combines TRBV10-3 with TRBJ2-1; TRBD1 agrees at 7 bases. Looked up from germline, CDR1 is ENHRY and CDR2 is SYGVKD. The CDR3 runs to 16 residues. V lost 6 bases, J lost 10 bases, and 18 bases stayed unmatched. CDR3 amino acids: CAISVGTVRRTGEQFF. CDR3 in DNA: TGTGCCATCAGCGTCGGGACAGTCCGTCGGACGGGGGAGCAGTTCTTC.

A single count supports this clone. V usage is TRBV7-3 and J usage is TRBJ2-3; 8 bases agree with TRBD1. This CDR3 has 14 residues. The V gene's germline CDR1 is SGHTA and CDR2 FQGTGA. V was pared by 5 bases and J by 3 bases, with 4 bases of the junction left unmatched. The CDR3 DNA sequence: TGTGCCAGCAGCAGACAGGGGCAAACAGATACGCAGTATTTT. This translates into CASSRQGQTDTQYF.

This clone has just a few counts. V is TRBV12-3 or TRBV12-4 and J is TRBJ1-6; D is unresolved. Deletions cut 1 base from V and 14 bases from J, with 12 bases between. CDR3 length: 13 amino acids. The CDR3 DNA reads as TGTGCCAGCAGTTTAGGTCGCAGTCACACCCTCCACTTT. It encodes CASSLGRSHTLHF.